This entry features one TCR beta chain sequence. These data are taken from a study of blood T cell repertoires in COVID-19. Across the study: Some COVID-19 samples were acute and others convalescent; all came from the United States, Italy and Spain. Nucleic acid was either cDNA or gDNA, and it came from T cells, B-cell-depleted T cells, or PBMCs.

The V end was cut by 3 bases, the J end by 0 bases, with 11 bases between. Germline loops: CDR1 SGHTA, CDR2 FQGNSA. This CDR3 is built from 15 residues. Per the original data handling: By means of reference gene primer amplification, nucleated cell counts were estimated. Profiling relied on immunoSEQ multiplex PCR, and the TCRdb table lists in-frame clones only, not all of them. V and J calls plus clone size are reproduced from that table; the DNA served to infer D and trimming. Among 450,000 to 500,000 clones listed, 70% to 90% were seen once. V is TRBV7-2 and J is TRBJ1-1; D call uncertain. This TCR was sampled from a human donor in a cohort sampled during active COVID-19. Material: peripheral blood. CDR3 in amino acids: CASSFSEGVNTEAFF. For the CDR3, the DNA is TGTGCCAGCAGCTTTTCGGAGGGCGTGAACACTGAAGCTTTCTTT.